Listed below are T cell receptor beta chains from one sample, sequenced in a study of Tregs in tolerant kidney transplant recipients. Their cognate antigens are unknown. Libraries were prepared by immunoSEQ multiplex PCR; TCRdb keeps only in-frame clonotypes and omits some of them. The repertoire holds about 31,000 clones, with approximately 80% as singletons. Sequencing input: Tregs from blood cultured with allogeneic cells. These receptors came from a human donor in good health. Both conserved end residues are part of each CDR3. Size is stated for part of the rows, as once, few or many counts, or as a class when the clone is expanded.

TRBV29-1,14,TRBJ2-3,few,CSCNSGGSTDTQYF
TRBV4-1,16,TRBJ2-1,NA,CASSQVWPHPYNEQFF
TRBV5-1,16,TRBJ1-3,NA,CASSLEVGGRGNTIYF
TRBV7-8,12,TRBJ1-5,NA,CASSFPDQPQHF
TRBV19,16,TRBJ2-3,NA,CASSIGRSAFTDTQYF
TRBV19,13,TRBJ2-7,once,CASRAGFRYEQYF
TRBV7-9,17,TRBJ2-1,once,CASSPRWLAGVGNEQFF
TRBV19,14,TRBJ1-2,NA,CASSISGGDYGYTF
TRBV2,13,TRBJ1-2,once,CASTGGGEYGYTF
TRBV5-6,16,TRBJ2-2,NA,CASSLFGTANTGELFF
TRBV10-1,16,TRBJ2-1,NA,CASSESRVRCYNEQFF
TRBV27,15,TRBJ2-1,NA,CASSPSSGTYNEQFF
TRBV9,14,TRBJ1-1,NA,CASSKPGGNTEAFF
TRBV6-1,12,TRBJ1-1,NA,CASSEERLAAFF
TRBV2,14,TRBJ2-3,NA,CASRLAGITDTQYF
TRBV9,13,TRBJ1-1,NA,CASSAINRRRAFF
TRBV5-1,17,TRBJ1-6,NA,CASSLVGTGAGNSPLHF
TRBV6-5,10,TRBJ1-2,NA,CATWRGRYTF
TRBV15,15,TRBJ1-2,NA,CATSRVQGVFHGYTF
TRBV18,15,TRBJ2-3,NA,CASSAGLAATDTQYF